A single sample is the source of the 4 T cell receptor beta chains below, sequenced in a study of identical twins. TCRdb re-analysed the 5' RACE reads in MiXCR, keeping a single row per CDR3 protein. This table holds a few hundred thousand distinct CDR3 sequences, approximately 8.6% found once. In addition, the sample was reused for a study of yellow fever vaccine responses in identical twins.

Sequencing was performed on CD8+ T cells sorted from blood. The receptors here all came from a woman aged 18-29 years in good health.

J is TRBJ2-7 and V is TRBV6-2 or TRBV6-3, with TRBD2 matching 9 bases. The V gene end was trimmed by 3 bases and the J gene end by 3 bases; junction bases not matched to a gene: 24. Germline V CDR1 and CDR2: MNHEY, SVGEGT. This CDR3 has 21 residues. This CDR3 is CASSYNRQGAPSGRPLYEQYF. The CDR3 DNA reads as TGTGCCAGCAGTTATAACCGCCAGGGTGCTCCAAGCGGGAGGCCCCTCTACGAGCAGTACTTC.

This clonotype was observed many times. The rearrangement joins TRBV29-1 to TRBJ2-7; TRBD1 aligns across 9 bases. CDR1 and CDR2 from the germline V gene are SQVTM and ANQGSEA. J lost 3 bases, V lost 5 bases, and 20 bases had no gene match. The CDR3 has 18 residues. The CDR3 DNA is TGCAGCGTTAACACAGGGGGCGCGGCTCTTGAACGGGTCTACGAGCAGTACTTC. This codes for CSVNTGGAALERVYEQYF.

This clonotype came up a few times. The V call is TRBV6-5, the J call TRBJ1-5; D is uncertain. V dropped 4 bases and J dropped 0 bases, with 13 bases sitting between them. This CDR3 is built from 16 residues. CDR1 and CDR2 (germline): MNHEY, SVGAGI. The CDR3 here is CASSSPQANSNQPQHF. In nucleotides, the CDR3 is TGTGCCAGCAGTTCCCCTCAGGCGAATAGCAATCAGCCCCAGCATTTT.

This clonotype was seen a handful of times. V and J are TRBV4-1 and TRBJ1-1; D not certain. V gave up 0 bases and J gave up 3 bases, with 14 bases separating them. CDR1 and CDR2 (germline): MGHRA, YSYEKL. There are 16 residues in the CDR3. CDR3 protein: CASSQDLIGGYTEAFF. The CDR3 bases are TGCGCCAGCAGCCAAGATCTAATAGGCGGCTACACTGAAGCTTTCTTT.